The sequence of this TCR beta chain was determined in a study of regulatory T cells in long-lasting Graves disease. The time point was: persistent/refractory GD, antithyroid drugs over 5 years with positive TRAb. PBMC RNA was the source of the TCR library. Study-wide results and limits: Persistent Graves' patients showed less TCR diversity than newly diagnosed patients showed. What was studied was peripheral blood only, and not thyroid tissue.

Library construction for TCR beta used iRepertoire HTBI primers and Arm-PCR of CDR3 regions. MiXCR was run by TCRdb on the multiplex PCR reads, yielding one entry per CDR3 protein. Here the sample spans about 430,000 distinct CDR3 sequences, about 21% being singletons. The CDR3 has 16 amino acids. The V gene's germline CDR1 is SGHTA and CDR2 FQGNSA. Trimming cost V 5 bases and J 4 bases, with 19 bases left between them. Regarding this clonotype: Its antigen is unidentified.

The clonotype was recovered from a female donor with Graves disease. V gene TRBV7-2 combines with J gene TRBJ2-3, with unresolved D. The sample was peripheral blood mononuclear cells (PBMCs), taken when the disease was refractory, from a patient treated with antithyroid drugs. Here the CDR3 DNA reads TGTGCCAGCAGCCCAAGGATCCGGACGTTCTCAGATACGCAGTATTTT. Translating it yields CASSPRIRTFSDTQYF.